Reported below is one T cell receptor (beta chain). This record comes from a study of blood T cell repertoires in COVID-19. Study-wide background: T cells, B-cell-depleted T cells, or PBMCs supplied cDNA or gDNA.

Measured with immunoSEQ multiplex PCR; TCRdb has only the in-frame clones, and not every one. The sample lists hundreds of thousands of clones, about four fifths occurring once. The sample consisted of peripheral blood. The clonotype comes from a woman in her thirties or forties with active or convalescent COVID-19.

CDR3 region: CASSQGSHTEAFF. Written as DNA, the CDR3 is TGTGCCAGCAGCCAGGGCAGTCACACTGAAGCTTTCTTT. The chain combines TRBV2 with TRBJ1-1; tentatively, D is TRBD1 (5 bases). This CDR3 has 13 amino acids. The V end was cut by 6 bases, the J end by 3 bases, with 11 bases between. The germline CDR1 and CDR2 sequences are SNHLY and FYNNEI.